These T cell receptor beta chains were read from a single sample in a study of shared clonotypes between healthy human individuals. The assay was immunoSEQ multiplex PCR, and TCRdb's table has in-frame clones only and misses some. The profile covers around 1.9 million clones, with around 95% appearing a single time and less than 2% taken by the ten largest. Specimen: naive CD8+ T cells from PBMCs. The receptors originated from a man younger than 35 in good health. Some clones in this sample may be carry-over from other donors' samples. CDR3s include the opening cysteine and the closing phenylalanine or tryptophan. The D gene is left open where the match is weak.

J | D | V | CDR3
TRBJ2-2 | TRBD2 | TRBV5-4 | CAFPLAGDQGGGELFF
TRBJ2-1 | - | TRBV27 | CASSFVEGFNEQFF
TRBJ2-2 | - | TRBV28 | CASSLTSNTGELFF
TRBJ2-1 | TRBD2 | TRBV27 | CASSPERERSYNEQFF
TRBJ1-2 | - | TRBV21-1 | CASSTVSGGIYGYTF
TRBJ2-3 | TRBD2 | TRBV7-9 | CASSLTPRTSGVQDTQYF
TRBJ2-1 | TRBD1 | TRBV27 | CASSSGTGSLSSYNEQFF
TRBJ2-1 | TRBD2 | TRBV7-2 | CASSLRNRASGPYNEQFF
TRBJ2-3 | TRBD2 | TRBV28 | CASSLLAGGPGTHTDTQYF
TRBJ2-1 | - | TRBV27 | CASSFGSNEQFF
TRBJ2-7 | TRBD2 | TRBV2 | CASAMRTSGSSTYEQYF
TRBJ2-1 | - | TRBV19 | CASSPSWDEQFF
TRBJ2-7 | - | TRBV6-5 | CASSYGESYEQYF
TRBJ1-5 | - | TRBV6-1 | CASSEVGSQPQHF
TRBJ2-1 | - | TRBV4-2 | CASSQEALDSYNEQFF
TRBJ1-3 | - | TRBV30 | CAWSVRGNTIYF
TRBJ2-3 | TRBD2 | TRBV7-8 | CASSLLRTSGSISTDTQYF
TRBJ1-2 | - | TRBV7-2 | CASSESTRYGYTF
TRBJ2-7 | - | TRBV15 | CATSRGRELPSSQYF
TRBJ2-7 | - | TRBV4-3 | CASSHGSSGPGYEQYF
TRBJ2-7 | TRBD2 | TRBV19 | CASSISGNGYEQYF
TRBJ2-5 | - | TRBV19 | CASSTPGTPFQETQYF
TRBJ2-7 | - | TRBV4-1 | CASSHGPQTYEQYF
TRBJ2-7 | TRBD2 | TRBV27 | CASNPGLAGNLYEQYF
TRBJ2-1 | - | TRBV5-1 | CASSVVHNEQFF
TRBJ2-5 | TRBD2 | TRBV7-9 | CASSLGLAVMLQETQYF
TRBJ1-4 | - | TRBV29-1 | CSVSSVIGANEKLFF
TRBJ2-7 | TRBD2 | TRBV29-1 | CSVRGASGSYEQYF